This TCR beta chain was identified during a study of T cells in severe cutaneous drug reactions. In germline, CDR1 is SGHTA, CDR2 FQGNSA. CDR3 length: 16 amino acids. Concerning this clonotype: Its antigen is not identified.

Study results and limitations: One public TCRbeta CDR3 appeared in all seven blister samples, averaging about 13%.

The patients sequenced had a carbamazepine-induced Stevens-Johnson syndrome or toxic epidermal necrolysis reaction. Peripheral blood was from CBZ-SJS/TEN patients: about five Han Chinese, six or seven European. TCR subtype-specific primers in iRepertoire multiplex PCR prepared libraries for bulk and single-cell sequencing. For each CDR3 protein, TCRdb gives one entry from its re-call of the multiplex PCR reads, without DNA. Its table records just over 20,000 distinct CDR3 sequences. The source material was PBMCs. The rearrangement joins TRBV7-2 to TRBJ2-1; TCRdb's D gene call, TRBD2, goes unchecked for lack of DNA. This TCR came from a human donor with toxic epidermal necrolysis, a severe cutaneous drug reaction. The CDR3 region is CASSREATSGSYEQFF.